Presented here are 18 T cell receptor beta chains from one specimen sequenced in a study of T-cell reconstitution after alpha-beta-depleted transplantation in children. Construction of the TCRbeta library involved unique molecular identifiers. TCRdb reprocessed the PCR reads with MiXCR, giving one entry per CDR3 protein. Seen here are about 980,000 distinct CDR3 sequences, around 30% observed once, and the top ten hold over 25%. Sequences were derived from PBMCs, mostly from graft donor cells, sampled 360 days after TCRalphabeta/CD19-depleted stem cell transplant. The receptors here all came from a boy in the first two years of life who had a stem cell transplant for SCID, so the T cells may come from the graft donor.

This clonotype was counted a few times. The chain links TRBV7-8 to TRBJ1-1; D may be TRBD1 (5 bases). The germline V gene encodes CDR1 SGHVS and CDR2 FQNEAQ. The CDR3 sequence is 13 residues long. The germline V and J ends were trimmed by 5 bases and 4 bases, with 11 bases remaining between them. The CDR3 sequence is CASSPGGTTEAFF. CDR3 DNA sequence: TGTGCCAGCAGCCCGGGAGGGACCACTGAAGCTTTCTTT.

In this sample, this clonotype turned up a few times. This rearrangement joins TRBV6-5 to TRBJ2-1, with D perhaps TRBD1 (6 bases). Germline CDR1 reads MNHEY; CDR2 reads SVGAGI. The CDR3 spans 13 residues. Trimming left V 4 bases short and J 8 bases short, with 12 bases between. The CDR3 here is CASSFGGVDEQFF. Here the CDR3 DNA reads TGTGCCAGCAGTTTTGGGGGCGTCGATGAGCAGTTCTTC.

This chain's CDR3 is CASSKGPGRNTEAFF. The DNA of the CDR3 is TGTGCCAGCAGCAAAGGGCCAGGGCGGAACACTGAAGCTTTCTTT. V gene TRBV7-6 combines with J gene TRBJ1-1, with D perhaps TRBD1 (5 bases). Trimming cost V 5 bases and J 1 base, with 14 bases left between them. CDR3 length: 15 amino acids. Germline V gene lookup returns CDR1 SGHVS and CDR2 FNYEAQ. The complete variable domain, with remaining parts taken from reference TRBV7-6 and TRBJ1-1, reads GAGVSQSPRYKVTKRGQDVALRCDPISGHVSLYWYRQALGQGPEFLTYFNYEAQQDKSGLPNDRFSAERPEGSISTLTIQRTEQRDSAMYRCASSKGPGRNTEAFFGQGTRLTVV.

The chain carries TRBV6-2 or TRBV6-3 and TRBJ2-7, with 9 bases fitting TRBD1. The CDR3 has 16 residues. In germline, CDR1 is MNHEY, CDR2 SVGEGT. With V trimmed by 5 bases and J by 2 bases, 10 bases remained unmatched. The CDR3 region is CASSPTGGLGAYEQYF. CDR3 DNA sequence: TGTGCCAGCAGTCCAACAGGGGGCCTGGGGGCCTACGAGCAGTACTTC.

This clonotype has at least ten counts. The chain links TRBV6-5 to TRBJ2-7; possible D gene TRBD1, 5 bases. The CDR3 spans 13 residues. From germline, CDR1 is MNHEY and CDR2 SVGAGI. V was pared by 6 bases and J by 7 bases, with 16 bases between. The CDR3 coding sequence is TGTGCCAGCAGGTACCTTCAGGGAAGGGAGCAGTACTTC. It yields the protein CASRYLQGREQYF.

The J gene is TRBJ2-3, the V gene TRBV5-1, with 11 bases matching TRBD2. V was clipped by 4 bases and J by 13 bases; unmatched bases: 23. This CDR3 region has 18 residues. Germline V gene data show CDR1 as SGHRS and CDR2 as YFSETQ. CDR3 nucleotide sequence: TGCGCCAGCAGCCCCTACCCGACTAGCGGGGTTAGCGCCCAATACAAGTATTTT. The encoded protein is CASSPYPTSGVSAQYKYF.

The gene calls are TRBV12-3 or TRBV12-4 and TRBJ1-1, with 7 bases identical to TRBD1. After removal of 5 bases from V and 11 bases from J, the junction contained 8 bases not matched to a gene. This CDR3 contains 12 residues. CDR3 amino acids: CASSRQGRTAFF. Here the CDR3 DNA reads TGTGCCAGCAGTAGACAGGGACGGACGGCTTTCTTT.

CDR3 sequence (DNA): TGTGCCAGCCGTTACAAGGGGGGCTCCTACGAGCAGTACTTC. Its translation: CASRYKGGSYEQYF. The chain employs TRBV27 and TRBJ2-7; either TRBD1 or TRBD2 may fit D (6 bases each). V was shortened by 8 bases and J by 0 bases, with 14 bases between the two germline ends. The CDR3 is made up of 14 amino acids. Germline CDR1 reads MNHEY; CDR2 reads SMNVEV (reference sequence).

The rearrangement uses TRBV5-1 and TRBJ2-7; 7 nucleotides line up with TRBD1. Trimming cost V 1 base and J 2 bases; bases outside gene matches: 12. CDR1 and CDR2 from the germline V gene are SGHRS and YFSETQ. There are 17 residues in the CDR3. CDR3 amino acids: CASSLIGTGDRAYEQYF. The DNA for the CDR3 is TGCGCCAGCAGCTTGATCGGAACAGGGGATAGGGCCTACGAGCAGTACTTC.

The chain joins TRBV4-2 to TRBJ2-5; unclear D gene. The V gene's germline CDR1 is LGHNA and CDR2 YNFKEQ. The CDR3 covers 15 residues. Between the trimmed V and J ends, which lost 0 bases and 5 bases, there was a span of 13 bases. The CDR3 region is CASSQEGSPRETQYF. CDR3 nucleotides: TGTGCCAGCAGCCAAGAGGGTAGCCCCCGGGAGACCCAGTACTTC.

In DNA form, the CDR3 reads TGTGCCATCAGATCCACAGATACGCAGTATTTT. Its translation is CAIRSTDTQYF. The rearrangement links TRBV10-3 to TRBJ2-3; D is uncertain. The CDR3 is 11 residues long. V lost 6 bases to trimming and J lost 2 bases, with 3 bases between them. Germline assignment: CDR1 ENHRY and CDR2 SYGVKD.

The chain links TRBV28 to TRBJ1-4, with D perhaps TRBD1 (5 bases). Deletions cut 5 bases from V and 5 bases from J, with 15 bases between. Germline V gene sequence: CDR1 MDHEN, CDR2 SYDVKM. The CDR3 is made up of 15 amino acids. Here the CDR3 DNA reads TGTGCCAGCAGTCTCCGGGGACGGCCAAATGAAAAACTGTTTTTT. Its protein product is CASSLRGRPNEKLFF.

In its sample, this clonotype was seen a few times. CDR3 region: CASSLSGNRGSGNTIYF. CDR3 nucleotide sequence: TGTGCCAGCAGTCTTTCCGGTAACAGGGGCTCTGGAAACACCATATATTTT. The chain couples TRBV6-5 to TRBJ1-3, with 7 bases identical to TRBD1. V shed 5 bases, J shed 0 bases, and the junction held 10 bases outside the gene matches. The CDR3 runs 17 residues. Per the germline V gene, CDR1 is MNHEY and CDR2 is SVGAGI.

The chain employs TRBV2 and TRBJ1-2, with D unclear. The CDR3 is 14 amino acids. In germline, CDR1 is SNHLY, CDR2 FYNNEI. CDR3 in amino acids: CTCSFALANYGYTF. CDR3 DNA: TGTACCTGCAGTTTCGCCCTTGCTAACTATGGCTACACCTTC.

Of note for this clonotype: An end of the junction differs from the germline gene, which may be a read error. The CDR3 protein is CASIPPGDLTEAFF. Written as DNA, the CDR3 is TGTGCGAGTATTCCTCCCGGGGACCTCACTGAAGCTTTCTTT. The chain is built from TRBV19 and TRBJ1-1; TRBD1 might be the D (5 bases). Germline CDR1 and CDR2: LNHDA and SQIVND (reference sequence). The CDR3 is 14 amino acids.

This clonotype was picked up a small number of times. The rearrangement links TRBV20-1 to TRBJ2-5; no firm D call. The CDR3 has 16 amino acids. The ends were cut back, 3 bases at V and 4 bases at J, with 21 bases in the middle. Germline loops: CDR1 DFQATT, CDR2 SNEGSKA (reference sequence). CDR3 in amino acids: CSASEPDPTLGETQYF. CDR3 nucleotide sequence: TGCAGTGCTAGTGAGCCAGACCCTACGCTCGGAGAGACCCAGTACTTC.

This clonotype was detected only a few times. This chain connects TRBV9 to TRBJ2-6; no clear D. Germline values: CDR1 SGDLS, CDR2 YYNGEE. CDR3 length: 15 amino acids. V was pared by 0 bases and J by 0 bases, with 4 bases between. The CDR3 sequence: CASSVGYSGANVLTF. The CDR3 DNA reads TGTGCCAGCAGCGTAGGCTACTCTGGGGCCAACGTCCTGACTTTC.

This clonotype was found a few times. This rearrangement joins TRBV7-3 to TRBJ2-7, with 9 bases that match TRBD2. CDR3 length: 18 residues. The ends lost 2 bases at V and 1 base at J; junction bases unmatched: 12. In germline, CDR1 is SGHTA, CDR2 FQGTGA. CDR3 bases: TGTGCCAGCAGCTTAGGAGCCCCTTTAGCGGGGGAGTCCTACGAGCAGTACTTC. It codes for CASSLGAPLAGESYEQYF. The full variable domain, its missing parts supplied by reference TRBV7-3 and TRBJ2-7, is GAGVSQTPSNKVTEKGKYVELRCDPISGHTALYWYRQSLGQGPEFLIYFQGTGAADDSGLPNDRFFAVRPEGSVSTLKIQRTERGDSAVYLCASSLGAPLAGESYEQYFGPGTRLTVT.